The 17 T cell receptor beta chains below come from one sample, sequenced in a study of blood T cell repertoires in COVID-19. The data were produced by immunoSEQ multiplex PCR, yet TCRdb's version contains in-frame clones alone and is incomplete. The data show approximately 400,000 clones, more than 75% seen once. Sequencing was done on a sample of peripheral blood. Receptors originate from a human donor with acute or convalescent COVID-19. The donor label of this sample is uncertain.

This chain connects TRBV11-2 to TRBJ1-3; D perhaps matches TRBD1 (5 bases). Trimming stripped 6 bases from V and 7 bases from J, with 13 bases between. CDR1 and CDR2 from the germline V gene are SGHAT and FQNNGV. The CDR3 loop spans 13 amino acids. CDR3 protein: CASRVLGGNTIYF. The CDR3 DNA sequence: TGTGCCAGCAGAGTCCTTGGGGGGAACACCATATATTTT.

This sequence joins TRBV30 and TRBJ1-1; possible D gene TRBD1, 6 bases. Germline-derived CDR1 and CDR2 are GTSNPN and SVGIG (reference sequence). CDR3 length equals 13 residues. The germline V and J ends were trimmed by 8 bases and 4 bases, with 17 bases remaining between them. The CDR3 is CARGRRGSTEAFF. The CDR3 DNA is TGTGCCCGAGGGAGAAGGGGGTCCACTGAAGCTTTCTTT.

The chain recombines TRBV3-1 (or the pseudogene TRBV3-2) with TRBJ2-4, with D possibly being TRBD1 (6 bases). V was cut by 4 bases and J by 0 bases, with 13 bases left in between. This CDR3 contains 16 residues. The germline V gene encodes CDR1 LGHDT and CDR2 YNNKEL (reference sequence). CDR3 nucleotides: TGTGCCAGCAGCCCCCGGGACACGCTAGCCAAAAACATTCAGTACTTC. Translated, it gives CASSPRDTLAKNIQYF.

The rearrangement joins TRBV11-3 to TRBJ2-1; a weak D match, TRBD2 (6 bases). Germline-derived CDR1 and CDR2 are SGHNT and YENEEA. V lost 0 bases and J 7 bases, leaving 13 bases between the germline ends. The CDR3 covers 15 residues. Here the CDR3 DNA reads TGTGCCAGCAGCTTAGAAGGGACTGTACCAAATGAGCAGTTCTTC. It encodes CASSLEGTVPNEQFF.

This clone appeared a single time. The chain combines TRBV24-1 with TRBJ2-1; D possibly corresponds to TRBD2 (6 bases). The CDR3 loop spans 13 amino acids. Per the germline V gene, CDR1 is KGHDR and CDR2 is SFDVKD. V lost 5 bases to trimming and J lost 8 bases, with 12 bases between them. CDR3 DNA sequence: TGTGCCACCAGTGGAATGCGGGGCCATGAGCAGTTCTTC. It yields the protein CATSGMRGHEQFF.

The J gene is TRBJ1-3, the V gene TRBV30; D uncertain. Trimming cost V 0 bases and J 5 bases, with 11 bases left between them. The CDR3 spans 14 residues. CDR1 is GTSNPN, CDR2 SVGIG, per germline (reference sequence). CDR3 coding DNA: TGTGCCTGGAGTGTTAACCCACAAAGAAACACCATATATTTT. Translation: CAWSVNPQRNTIYF.

The V gene is TRBV18, the J gene TRBJ1-1; TRBD1 agrees at 9 bases. Trimming at V came to 5 bases and at J to 8 bases, leaving 6 bases not matched to a gene. The length of the CDR3 is 13 residues. Per germline, CDR1 KGHSH and CDR2 LQKENI. The chain's CDR3 is CASSWTGALEAFF. The CDR3 DNA is TGTGCCAGCTCATGGACAGGGGCCTTAGAAGCTTTCTTT.

The V gene is TRBV10-3, the J gene TRBJ1-2, with a possible D match to TRBD1 (6 bases). Germline V gene lookup returns CDR1 ENHRY and CDR2 SYGVKD. V lost 3 bases to trimming and J lost 7 bases, with 12 bases between them. The CDR3 loop spans 13 amino acids. CDR3 nucleotides: TGTGCCATCAGTGAAGGCCTGGGGGCTGGCTACACCTTC. It encodes CAISEGLGAGYTF.

The J gene is TRBJ2-2, the V gene TRBV7-6, with TRBD1 matching over 8 bases. Germline V gene sequence: CDR1 SGHVS, CDR2 FNYEAQ. V lost 5 bases to trimming and J lost 4 bases; unmatched junction nucleotides: 6. The CDR3 consists of 15 residues. DNA of the CDR3: TGTGCCAGCAGCCCGGGACAGGTTCTCACCGGGGAGCTGTTTTTT. It codes for CASSPGQVLTGELFF.

The gene calls are TRBV6-1 and TRBJ1-2; 7 bases are a match to TRBD1. The CDR3 is 16 residues long. V gave up 6 bases and J gave up 1 base; unmatched junction bases: 11. Germline CDR1 reads MNHNS; CDR2 reads SASEGT. CDR3 sequence: CASSETPGQLNYGYTF. For the CDR3, the DNA is TGTGCCAGCAGCGAAACCCCGGGACAGCTTAACTATGGCTACACCTTC.

The chain carries TRBV7-8 and TRBJ1-5, with D perhaps TRBD1 (5 bases). Trimming stripped 1 base from V and 6 bases from J, with 10 bases between. The germline V gene encodes CDR1 SGHVS and CDR2 FQNEAQ. CDR3 length: 14 residues. The CDR3 reads CASSLGRQGQPQHF. Here the CDR3 DNA reads TGTGCCAGCAGCTTAGGTCGGCAGGGTCAGCCCCAGCATTTT.

V and J are TRBV5-1 and TRBJ2-7; D is perhaps TRBD1 (5 bases). The V end was cut by 5 bases, the J end by 2 bases, with 11 bases between. This CDR3 region has 13 residues. Germline CDR1 reads SGHRS; CDR2 reads YFSETQ. Here the CDR3 reads CASSFGRAYEQYF. The CDR3 coding sequence is TGCGCCAGCAGTTTCGGCAGGGCCTACGAGCAGTACTTC. The full variable domain, in which reference TRBV5-1 and TRBJ2-7 provide the parts outside the CDR3, is KAGVTQTPRYLIKTRGQQVTLSCSPISGHRSVSWYQQTPGQGLQFLFEYFSETQRNKGNFPGRFSGRQFSNSRSEMNVSTLELGDSALYLCASSFGRAYEQYFGPGTRLTVT.

The chain combines TRBV27 with TRBJ2-2; maybe TRBD2 (6 bases). The CDR3 consists of 12 residues. CDR1 is MNHEY and CDR2 is SMNVEV in the germline V gene (reference sequence). Trimming pared 7 bases from V and 6 bases from J, leaving 9 bases between. CDR3 protein: CASMTSSGELFF. In nucleotides, the CDR3 is TGTGCCAGCATGACTAGTTCCGGGGAGCTGTTTTTT.

The V call is TRBV5-4, the J call TRBJ1-1; D is uncertain. The CDR3 runs to 15 residues. V was clipped by 1 base and J by 2 bases, with 12 bases between them. CDR1 is SGHNT, CDR2 YYREEE, per germline (reference sequence). DNA for the CDR3: TGTGCCAGCAGCTTGCTAGGTGGTGGAAACACTGAAGCTTTCTTT. It codes for CASSLLGGGNTEAFF. The full variable domain, with the rest looked up from reference TRBV5-4 and TRBJ1-1, is ETGVTQSPTHLIKTRGQQVTLRCSSQSGHNTVSWYQQALGQGPQFIFQYYREEENGRGNFPPRFSGLQFPNYSSELNVNALELDDSALYLCASSLLGGGNTEAFFGQGTRLTVV.

The chain is built from TRBV3-1 (or the pseudogene TRBV3-2) and TRBJ2-1; TRBD2 agrees at 7 bases. CDR1 and CDR2 (germline): LGHDT, YNNKEL (reference sequence). J gave up 3 bases and V 4 bases, and 6 bases lay outside the gene matches. The CDR3 is 15 residues long. The CDR3 sequence is CASSRTAGDYNEQFF. DNA of the CDR3: TGTGCCAGCAGCCGTACCGCGGGAGACTACAATGAGCAGTTCTTC.

The V call is TRBV18, the J call TRBJ1-5; 8 bases line up with TRBD1. The V segment lost 9 bases and the J segment 4 bases; nucleotides outside the gene matches: 2. The CDR3 covers 12 residues. CDR1 and CDR2 (germline): KGHSH, LQKENI. CDR3 DNA sequence: TGTGCCAGTGGACAGGGTAATCAGCCCCAGCATTTT. It yields the protein CASGQGNQPQHF.

As concerns this clone: This sample includes further DNA sequences coding for the same CDR3. The chain's CDR3 is CASSLTGEQPQHF. CDR3 nucleotide sequence: TGTGCCAGCAGCTTGACAGGGGAACAGCCCCAGCATTTT. The chain couples TRBV6-5 to TRBJ1-5, with 8 bases lining up with TRBD1. CDR3 length: 13 residues. J was trimmed by 7 bases and V by 6 bases; bases with no gene match: 5. CDR1 and CDR2 (germline): MNHEY, SVGAGI.